This T cell receptor (beta chain) was obtained from a study of cytomegalovirus exposure and HLA in healthy donors. Overall study results and limits: Later analysis showed most CMV-associated TCR beta chains appearing HLA-restricted. An apparent linkage of common viral pathogens to several of the most significant clusters emerged in a later analysis.

The PCR ran on 60 Vbeta and 13 Jbeta primers. TCRdb's table, derived via immunoSEQ multiplex PCR, lists solely in-frame clones and lacks some. The repertoire includes 100,000 to 120,000 clones, 67% of them detected once, and roughly 8.3% sits in the top ten. As regards this clone: Antigen specificity is unknown.

Looked up from germline, CDR1 is MNHNY and CDR2 is SVGAGI (reference sequence). The CDR3 runs to 15 residues. The ends lost 0 bases at V and 6 bases at J; junction bases unmatched: 1. The donors, nominally healthy at sampling, likely had unrecorded immune exposures. Sequenced material: PBMCs. The sequence was obtained from a man aged 18 to 29 in good health and CMV-seropositive. The chain carries TRBV6-6 and TRBJ2-1; TRBD1 aligns across 11 bases. In DNA, the CDR3 is TGTGCCAGCAGTTACTCCGGGACAGGGGGCAATGAGCAGTTCTTC. It yields the protein CASSYSGTGGNEQFF.